Presented here are 28 T cell receptor beta chains from one specimen sequenced in a study of early T cells in non-severe SARS-CoV-2 infection. TCRdb ran MiXCR on the 5' RACE reads and lists one entry per CDR3 protein. The profile shows more than 65,000 distinct CDR3 sequences, 12% of them singletons. The sequenced sample was whole blood. The receptors here all came from an adult who was a healthcare worker with PCR-confirmed SARS-CoV-2 infection or an uninfected control (not recorded which).

This clonotype was seen repeatedly, ten times or more. This chain connects TRBV9 to TRBJ2-1, with D tentatively TRBD2 (6 bases). CDR3 size: 14 residues. V was cut by 5 bases and J by 7 bases, with 16 bases left in between. CDR1 SGDLS and CDR2 YYNGEE come from the germline V gene. The CDR3 nucleotides read TGTGCCAGCAGTCAGGGACTCCAGGTTAATGAGCAGTTCTTC. Translated: CASSQGLQVNEQFF.

This clonotype was observed at least ten times. The V call is TRBV20-1, the J call TRBJ2-1; tentative D call: TRBD2 (5 bases). The CDR3 spans 14 residues. Trimming stripped 6 bases from V and 4 bases from J, with 16 bases between. Germline values: CDR1 DFQATT, CDR2 SNEGSKA (reference sequence). The DNA of the CDR3 is TGCAGTGCCCGCCAGCGGAGAAGGTACAATGAGCAGTTCTTC. Amino acids: CSARQRRRYNEQFF.

This chain joins TRBV20-1 and TRBJ2-4; D perhaps matches TRBD2 (6 bases). The CDR3 is made up of 13 amino acids. Trimming took 5 bases from V and 3 from J, leaving 11 bases between them. The germline gives CDR1 DFQATT, CDR2 SNEGSKA (reference sequence). CDR3 protein: CSAPPGGKNIQYF. The CDR3 nucleotides are TGCAGTGCTCCTCCCGGGGGCAAAAACATTCAGTACTTC.

The V and J genes are TRBV6-2 or TRBV6-3 and TRBJ2-3, with unresolved D. CDR1 MNHEY and CDR2 SVGEGT come from the germline V gene. The V gene lost 6 bases and the J gene lost 2 bases, with 15 bases spanning the gap. This CDR3 contains 15 residues. CDR3 in DNA: TGTGCCAGCAGCCCCGGAAAAGTGGCCACAGATACGCAGTATTTT. This gives the protein CASSPGKVATDTQYF.

This clonotype was counted at least ten times. The V gene is TRBV9, the J gene TRBJ2-7; 7 bases fit TRBD2. Losses at the gene ends were 7 bases for V and 5 bases for J; bases not matched to a gene: 6. The germline gives CDR1 SGDLS, CDR2 YYNGEE. The CDR3 sequence is 12 residues long. CDR3 nucleotides: TGTGCCAGCGGGAGGGCCTTGAACGAGCAGTACTTC. Protein: CASGRALNEQYF.

This clonotype has at least ten counts. The rearrangement links TRBV6-1 to TRBJ2-4; D is ambiguous. Trimming took off 8 bases at V and 5 bases at J, with 16 bases between the two ends. The CDR3 totals 14 residues. CDR1 and CDR2 (germline): MNHNS, SASEGT. The CDR3 DNA reads as TGTGCCAGCGCCTATTCCGCTCGCCAAAACATTCAGTACTTC. Translation: CASAYSARQNIQYF.

This clonotype was recorded many times. This chain uses TRBV18 with TRBJ1-6, with D uncertain. Germline V gene sequence: CDR1 KGHSH, CDR2 LQKENI. V lost 0 bases and J 4 bases, leaving 7 bases between the germline ends. There are 15 residues in the CDR3. CDR3 nucleotides: TGTGCCAGCTCACCACCAGGCTCTTATAATTCACCCCTCCACTTT. The encoded protein is CASSPPGSYNSPLHF.

V usage is TRBV12-3 or TRBV12-4 and J usage is TRBJ2-7; no firm D call. This CDR3 has 13 amino acids. The germline V and J ends were trimmed by 2 bases and 4 bases, with 9 bases remaining between them. CDR3 coding DNA: TGTGCCAGCAGTTTATATAGGAGATACGAGCAGTACTTC. It translates to CASSLYRRYEQYF.

With regard to this clonotype: Germline is not matched at one junction end, which may reflect a read error. In DNA form, the CDR3 reads TGTGCCAGCAGTCTAGCGCCGATCACAGATACGCAGTATTTT. It encodes CASSLAPITDTQYF. The V and J genes are TRBV12-3 or TRBV12-4 and TRBJ2-3, with TRBD2 as a possible D gene (6 bases). The CDR3 extends over 14 amino acids.

This clonotype was seen repeatedly, ten times or more. The chain employs TRBV7-9 and TRBJ1-6; 9 bases map to TRBD1. This CDR3 comprises 15 residues. Trimming removed 3 bases from V and 9 bases from J; junction bases left unmatched: 6. The V gene's germline CDR1 is SEHNR and CDR2 FQNEAQ (reference sequence). As DNA, the CDR3 is TGTGCCAGCAGCTTTCCGGGACAGGGAAGTTCACCCCTCCACTTT. It encodes CASSFPGQGSSPLHF.

The table lists this clonotype with many counts. The V gene is TRBV14, the J gene TRBJ2-5; D remains ambiguous. Trimming removed 0 bases from V and 8 bases from J, with 7 bases in between. The CDR3 extends over 12 amino acids. Germline CDR1 SGHDN, CDR2 FVKESK. In nucleotides, the CDR3 is TGTGCCAGCAGCCAAGATTGGGGAACCCAGTACTTC. Translating gives CASSQDWGTQYF.

This clonotype has ten or more counts. The gene calls are TRBV7-6 and TRBJ2-5, with no clear D. Trimming took off 6 bases at V and 2 bases at J, with 10 bases between the two ends. Germline V gene data show CDR1 as SGHVS and CDR2 as FNYEAQ. The CDR3 sequence is 13 residues long. The chain's CDR3 is CASSRDVQETQYF. The CDR3 DNA sequence: TGTGCCAGCAGTCGCGACGTTCAAGAGACCCAGTACTTC.

This clonotype has a count of ten or more. This chain joins TRBV3-1 and TRBJ2-7; 7 bases map to TRBD2. The CDR3 extends over 15 amino acids. In germline, CDR1 is LGHDT, CDR2 YNNKEL (reference sequence). Trimming took 0 bases from V and 3 from J; bases not matched to a gene: 5. For the CDR3, the DNA is TGTGCCAGCAGCCAAGACCCCGCGGGGGTCTACGAGCAGTACTTC. It encodes CASSQDPAGVYEQYF.

This clonotype was counted ten times or more. This rearrangement joins TRBV7-2 to TRBJ2-3; possibly TRBD2 for D (7 bases). CDR1 SGHTA and CDR2 FQGNSA come from the germline V gene. V was clipped by 1 base and J by 0 bases, with 17 bases between them. The CDR3 runs 18 residues. CDR3 residues: CASSLGGGGGLSTDTQYF. The CDR3 DNA follows: TGTGCCAGCAGCTTAGGTGGAGGGGGAGGGTTGAGCACAGATACGCAGTATTTT.

This clonotype was recorded many times. The rearrangement links TRBV5-4 to TRBJ2-1; D not resolved. V was trimmed by 4 bases and J by 8 bases, leaving 10 bases between them. This CDR3 spans 12 amino acids. Germline lookup yields CDR1 SGHNT and CDR2 YYREEE (reference sequence). CDR3 DNA sequence: TGTGCCAGCAGCCCGGAAAGCGATGAGCAGTTCTTC. It yields the protein CASSPESDEQFF.

This clonotype was counted ten times or more. The CDR3 region is CASTMTRRFAPSGANVLTF. CDR3 nucleotides: TGTGCCAGTACCATGACCCGTCGATTCGCCCCCTCTGGGGCCAACGTCCTGACTTTC. The rearrangement uses TRBV19 and TRBJ2-6; D remains ambiguous. Trimming stripped 7 bases from V and 0 bases from J, with 22 bases between. Germline V gene sequence: CDR1 LNHDA, CDR2 SQIVND (reference sequence). The CDR3 runs to 19 residues.

This chain links TRBV11-2 with TRBJ2-1, with 8 nucleotides matching TRBD2. The trim removed 5 bases at V and 2 bases at J, leaving 5 bases unmatched. The CDR3 has 15 amino acids. Germline-derived CDR1 and CDR2 are SGHAT and FQNNGV. DNA for the CDR3: TGTGCCAGCAGCCCGAGCGGGAGTCCCTACAATGAGCAGTTCTTC. It codes for CASSPSGSPYNEQFF.

This clonotype was counted many times. The chain joins TRBV12-3 or TRBV12-4 to TRBJ2-5; D uncertain. The CDR3 contains 13 residues. Trimming removed 6 bases from V and 3 bases from J, with 11 bases in between. The CDR3 DNA follows: TGTGCCAGCAGCCTCGCAAATGAAGAGACCCAGTACTTC. Protein product: CASSLANEETQYF.

This clonotype was observed many times. V is TRBV18 and J is TRBJ2-1; 9 bases agree with TRBD1. V dropped 3 bases and J dropped 3; count of bases not matched to a gene: 3. The V gene's germline CDR1 is KGHSH and CDR2 LQKENI. This CDR3 spans 15 amino acids. The CDR3 DNA follows: TGTGCCAGCTCACCGGACAGGGGTAGCTACAATGAGCAGTTCTTC. Its protein product is CASSPDRGSYNEQFF.

Ten or more counts support this clonotype. V gene TRBV18 combines with J gene TRBJ1-1; possibly TRBD1 for D (6 bases). Germline assignment: CDR1 KGHSH and CDR2 LQKENI. The CDR3 loop spans 13 amino acids. V shed 8 bases and J shed 1 base, with 11 bases lying between them. CDR3 sequence: CASQGNGNTEAFF. CDR3 in DNA: TGTGCCAGCCAGGGGAACGGGAACACTGAAGCTTTCTTT. The whole variable domain, filled in from reference TRBV18 and TRBJ1-1, reads NAGVMQNPRHLVRRRGQEARLRCSPMKGHSHVYWYRQLPEEGLKFMVYLQKENIIDESGMPKERFSAEFPKEGPSILRIQQVVRGDSAAYFCASQGNGNTEAFFGQGTRLTVV.

This clonotype was seen more than once but under ten times. The gene calls are TRBV5-1 and TRBJ1-1; D is uncertain. The CDR3 has 14 residues. Germline values: CDR1 SGHRS, CDR2 YFSETQ. Between the trimmed V and J ends, which lost 1 base and 1 base, there was a span of 8 bases. In DNA, the CDR3 is TGCGCCAGCAGCTTGACAGCGGGGAACACTGAAGCTTTCTTT. The encoded protein is CASSLTAGNTEAFF. The whole variable domain, remainder taken from reference TRBV5-1 and TRBJ1-1, is KAGVTQTPRYLIKTRGQQVTLSCSPISGHRSVSWYQQTPGQGLQFLFEYFSETQRNKGNFPGRFSGRQFSNSRSEMNVSTLELGDSALYLCASSLTAGNTEAFFGQGTRLTVV.

The sample holds a few counts of this clonotype. The chain is built from TRBV7-2 and TRBJ2-1; possibly TRBD1 for D (6 bases). CDR1 and CDR2 (germline): SGHTA, FQGNSA. Between the trimmed V and J ends, which lost 5 bases and 10 bases, there was a span of 21 bases. The CDR3 contains 15 residues. This chain's CDR3 is CASSPSVAVQGEQFF. The CDR3 DNA sequence: TGTGCCAGCAGCCCCTCAGTCGCAGTGCAGGGGGAGCAGTTCTTC.

V usage is TRBV29-1 and J usage is TRBJ1-2; D is undetermined. Trimming left V 7 bases short and J 4 bases short, with 19 bases between. This CDR3 contains 14 residues. Looked up from germline, CDR1 is SQVTM and CDR2 is ANQGSEA. The CDR3 reads CSAYPDDELYGYTF. CDR3 coding DNA: TGCAGCGCCTACCCGGATGATGAACTCTATGGCTACACCTTC.

In this sample, this clonotype turned up many times. The chain joins TRBV6-1 to TRBJ1-2, with a weak D call TRBD1 (6 bases). Per germline, CDR1 MNHNS and CDR2 SASEGT. The CDR3 runs 14 residues. Trimming pared 1 base from V and 2 bases from J, leaving 8 bases between. The CDR3 DNA follows: TGTGCCAGCAGTGAAGGGGGACAAAACTATGGCTACACCTTC. It specifies CASSEGGQNYGYTF.

The CDR3 sequence is CASSKVKGAGAFPDGELFF. The CDR3 bases are TGTGCCAGCAGCAAAGTTAAGGGTGCGGGAGCCTTTCCGGACGGGGAGCTGTTTTTT. The genes are TRBV21-1 and TRBJ2-2; no DNA check was done on the table's D call, TRBD2. TRBV21-1 has pseudogene status. The CDR3 spans 19 residues.

The chain carries TRBV28 and TRBJ2-2; possibly TRBD1 for D (5 bases). This CDR3 is 14 amino acids long. CDR1 MDHEN and CDR2 SYDVKM come from the germline V gene. V was cut by 9 bases and J by 5 bases, with 16 bases left in between. The CDR3 is CARSRDRKTGELFF. Here the CDR3 DNA reads TGTGCCAGATCCCGAGACAGAAAAACCGGGGAGCTGTTTTTT.

This clonotype has ten or more counts. The chain carries TRBV11-3 and TRBJ2-1; 8 bases are a match to TRBD2. This CDR3 has 15 residues. Germline V gene lookup returns CDR1 SGHNT and CDR2 YENEEA. The J segment lost 1 base and the V segment lost 5 bases, leaving 4 bases of the junction unmatched. The CDR3 DNA is TGTGCCAGCAGCCACACTAGCGGTTCCTACAATGAGCAGTTCTTC. Its protein is CASSHTSGSYNEQFF.

The table lists this clonotype with many counts. The V and J genes are TRBV28 and TRBJ2-3; unclear D gene. Germline values: CDR1 MDHEN, CDR2 SYDVKM. V was clipped by 3 bases and J by 5 bases, with 9 bases between them. This CDR3 contains 13 residues. The CDR3 protein is CASSLGSEDTQYF. As DNA, the CDR3 is TGTGCCAGCAGTTTGGGCAGTGAAGATACGCAGTATTTT. Based on the CDR3 plus reference TRBV28 and TRBJ2-3, the full variable domain is DVKVTQSSRYLVKRTGEKVFLECVQDMDHENMFWYRQDPGLGLRLIYFSYDVKMKEKGDIPEGYSVSREKKERFSLILESASTNQTSMYLCASSLGSEDTQYFGPGTRLTVL.